Listed here are 5 T cell receptor beta chains from one sample, sequenced in a study of blood T cell repertoires in COVID-19 (dated by TCRdb to 2019 to 2021). The library was built by means of the immunoSEQ multiplex PCR assay. Sourced from immuneACCESS, this table was stored by TCRdb with only in-frame sequences that have V and J called. A share of the clones is absent; for the studies checked, an unresolved V gene accounts for under half, and the remainder has no known explanation. Within this sample are about 62,000 clones, with 65% to 85% of them counted one time only. The ten largest clones take up approximately 6.8% of the sample. What was sequenced was peripheral blood. The receptor set was obtained from a woman aged 45-59 years with active or convalescent COVID-19.

On this clone: One junction end disagrees with the germline gene, perhaps due to a read error. The identical CDR3 is also encoded by other nucleotide sequences in the sample. The chain uses TRBV3-1 (or the pseudogene TRBV3-2) and TRBJ2-7; 7 positions agree with TRBD2. The germline V gene encodes CDR1 LGHDT and CDR2 YNNKEL (reference sequence). The CDR3 has 14 residues. CDR3 region: CASSLSSGHYEQYF. The CDR3 coding sequence is TGCGCCAGCAGCCTCTCTAGCGGCCACTACGAGCAGTACTTC.

About this clone: This sample includes further DNA sequences coding for the same CDR3. The V and J genes are TRBV7-3 and TRBJ2-5, with D tentatively TRBD1 (5 bases). This CDR3 has 13 amino acids. CDR1 SGHTA and CDR2 FQGTGA come from the germline V gene. Trimming cost V 3 bases and J 4 bases, with 9 bases left between them. The CDR3 DNA reads TGTGCCAGCAGCTTCCAGGGCGGAGAGACCCAGTACTTC. This gives the protein CASSFQGGETQYF.

V gene TRBV6-2 or TRBV6-3 combines with J gene TRBJ1-4; no clear D gene. Germline CDR1 and CDR2: MNHEY and SVGEGT. The CDR3 length is 16 residues. Trimming shortened V by 5 bases and J by 0 bases, and 13 bases separated the two germline ends. CDR3: CASSPGLFATNEKLFF. CDR3 in DNA: TGTGCCAGCAGTCCAGGATTATTCGCAACTAATGAAAAACTGTTTTTT.

This sequence joins TRBV18 and TRBJ2-3; 9 bases are shared with TRBD1. The CDR3 loop spans 15 amino acids. The V segment lost 3 bases and the J segment 6 bases; nucleotides outside the gene matches: 7. Germline loops: CDR1 KGHSH, CDR2 LQKENI. As DNA, the CDR3 is TGTGCCAGCTCACCTACAGGGGGCGCGGCGGATACGCAGTATTTT. It is translated as CASSPTGGAADTQYF.

The CDR3: CASSLGRLVSYNEQFF. The CDR3, as DNA: TGTGCCAGCAGCTTGGGTCGGCTAGTCTCCTACAATGAGCAGTTCTTC. The chain joins TRBV7-8 to TRBJ2-1; D ambiguous. The CDR3 is 16 amino acids. Germline V gene lookup returns CDR1 SGHVS and CDR2 FQNEAQ. Trimming removed 3 bases at V and 0 bases at J, with 12 bases between.